This T cell receptor (beta chain) was obtained from a study of T cell responses to AZD1222 COVID-19 vaccine. Overall study results and limits: Only a handful of AZD1222 recipients, several in all, had baseline seropositivity.

CDR1 and CDR2 from the germline V gene are SGHRS and YFSETQ. This CDR3 is built from 13 residues. V gave up 0 bases and J gave up 3 bases, with 4 bases separating them. Remarks on this clone: The antigen is unknown.

This table comes from immunoSEQ multiplex PCR, and its TCRdb copy is limited to in-frame clones, with some not included. Here the sample spans about 83,000 clones, about 82% being singletons. The origin of this receptor is an adult in good health. Sequences were derived from peripheral blood, sampled on day 0 of AZD1222 vaccination. The chain recombines TRBV5-1 with TRBJ1-5; D uncertain. CDR3 sequence reads: CASSLEANQPQHF. In DNA form, the CDR3 reads TGCGCCAGCAGCTTGGAGGCCAATCAGCCCCAGCATTTT.